This TCR beta chain appears in the sequencing data of a study of blood T cells in healthy people across ages. Together with a sample-barcoded 5' primer, a J-beta primer mix was included in a second PCR lasting about 6 to 11 cycles. Each TCR beta cDNA got a 12-nucleotide random molecular identifier. Per sample, CDR3-containing paired-end reads numbered at least 2.5 million. TCRdb processed the 5' RACE reads anew with MiXCR; each CDR3 protein has one entry. Of some 880,000 distinct CDR3 sequences detected, roughly 35% appear once; the ten largest clones hold about an eighth. This clonotype was detected ten times or more. A minimum of 7 million PBMCs was isolated per sample. Extraction yielded at least 6 micrograms of total RNA per sample. This receptor was obtained from a young man in good health. Sequences were obtained from blood.

CDR3 bases: TGTGCCAGCAGGCCGGGACAGAGCTCCTACGAGCAGTACTTC. It encodes CASRPGQSSYEQYF. The chain joins TRBV25-1 to TRBJ2-7, with 7 nucleotides matching TRBD1. Trimming took 6 bases from V and 0 from J; bases not matched to a gene: 5. The CDR3 is made up of 14 amino acids. Germline CDR1 reads MGHDK; CDR2 reads SYGVNS.